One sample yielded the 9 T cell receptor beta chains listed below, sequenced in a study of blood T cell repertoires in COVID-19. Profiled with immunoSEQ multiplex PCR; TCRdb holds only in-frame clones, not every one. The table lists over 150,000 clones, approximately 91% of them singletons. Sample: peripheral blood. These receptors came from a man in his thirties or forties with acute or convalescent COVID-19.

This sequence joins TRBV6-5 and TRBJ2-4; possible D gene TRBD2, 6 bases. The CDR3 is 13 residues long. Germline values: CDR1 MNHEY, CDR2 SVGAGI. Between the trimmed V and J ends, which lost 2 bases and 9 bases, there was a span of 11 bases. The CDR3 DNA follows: TGTGCCAGCAGTTACGGCGGGACGGGCATTCAGTACTTC. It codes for CASSYGGTGIQYF.

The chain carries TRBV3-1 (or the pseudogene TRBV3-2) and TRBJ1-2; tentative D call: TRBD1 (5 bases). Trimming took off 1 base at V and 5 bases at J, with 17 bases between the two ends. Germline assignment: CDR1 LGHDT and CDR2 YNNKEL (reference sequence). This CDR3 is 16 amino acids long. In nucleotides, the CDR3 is TGTGCCAGCAGCCAAGTTGTTGGGGCCGCCCAATATGGCTACACCTTC. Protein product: CASSQVVGAAQYGYTF.

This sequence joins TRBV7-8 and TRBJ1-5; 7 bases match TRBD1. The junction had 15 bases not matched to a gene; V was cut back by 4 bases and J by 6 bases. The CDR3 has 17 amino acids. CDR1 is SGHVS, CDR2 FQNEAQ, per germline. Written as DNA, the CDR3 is TGTGCCAGCAGCTCCAACGGGAGGGGGCGCGTTGTTCAGCCCCAGCATTTT. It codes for CASSSNGRGRVVQPQHF.

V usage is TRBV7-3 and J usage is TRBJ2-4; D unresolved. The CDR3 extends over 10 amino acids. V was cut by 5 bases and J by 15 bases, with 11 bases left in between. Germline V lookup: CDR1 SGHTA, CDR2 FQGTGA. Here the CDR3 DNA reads TGTGCCAGCAGCCAGGTCTATCGGTACTTC. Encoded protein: CASSQVYRYF.

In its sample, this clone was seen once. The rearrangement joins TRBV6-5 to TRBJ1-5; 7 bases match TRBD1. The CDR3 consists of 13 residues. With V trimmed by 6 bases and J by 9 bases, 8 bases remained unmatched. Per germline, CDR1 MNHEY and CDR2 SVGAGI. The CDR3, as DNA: TGTGCCAGCAGCGCGGACAGGAGTCGGCCCCAGCATTTT. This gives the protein CASSADRSRPQHF.

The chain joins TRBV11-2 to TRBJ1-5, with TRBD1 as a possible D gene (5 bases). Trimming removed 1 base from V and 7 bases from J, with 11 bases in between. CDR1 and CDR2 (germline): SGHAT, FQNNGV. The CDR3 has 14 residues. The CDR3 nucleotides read TGTGCCAGCAGCTTAGGCAGGGTGGGGCAGCCCCAGCATTTT. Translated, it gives CASSLGRVGQPQHF.

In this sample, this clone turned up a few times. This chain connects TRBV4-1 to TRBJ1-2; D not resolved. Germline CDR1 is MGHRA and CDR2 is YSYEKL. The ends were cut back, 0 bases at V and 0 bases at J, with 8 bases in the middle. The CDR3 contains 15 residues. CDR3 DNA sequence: TGCGCCAGCAGCCAAGATCCCTCCTCTAACTATGGCTACACCTTC. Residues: CASSQDPSSNYGYTF.

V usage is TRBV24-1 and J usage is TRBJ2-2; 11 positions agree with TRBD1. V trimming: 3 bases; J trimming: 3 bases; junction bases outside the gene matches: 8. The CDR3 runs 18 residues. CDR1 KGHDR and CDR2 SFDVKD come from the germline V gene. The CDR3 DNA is TGTGCCACCAGTGATCCTCGGGACAGGGGGTGGGACACCGGGGAGCTGTTTTTT. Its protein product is CATSDPRDRGWDTGELFF.

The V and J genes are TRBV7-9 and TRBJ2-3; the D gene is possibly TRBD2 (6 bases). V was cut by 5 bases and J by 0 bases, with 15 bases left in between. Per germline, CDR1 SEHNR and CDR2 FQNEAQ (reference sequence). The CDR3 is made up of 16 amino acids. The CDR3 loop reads CASSLRTGTSTDTQYF. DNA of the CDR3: TGTGCCAGCAGCCTTAGGACGGGGACTAGCACAGATACGCAGTATTTT.